This T cell receptor (beta chain) was sequenced for a study of regulatory T cells in long-lasting Graves disease (dated by TCRdb to about 2021). As for the study more broadly: Persistent Graves' disease meant more than 5 years of antithyroid drug treatment with TSH receptor autoantibodies that stayed positive. Persistent Graves' disease patients were compared with newly diagnosed Graves' disease patients by peripheral blood TCR sequencing and RNA sequencing. The study was conducted in China and was registered as a clinical trial. A total of roughly 35 samples underwent TCR sequencing: about 13 from persistent and roughly 20 from newly diagnosed Graves' disease patients. On average, persistent Graves' disease patients in the clinical cohort had been on antithyroid drugs for approximately 10 years.

The library was made by multiplex PCR. The run used an Illumina HiSeq 4000. CDR3 regions were amplified by Arm-PCR with iRepertoire HTBI primers to construct TCR beta libraries. Gel purification was performed on PCR products prior to sequencing. The authors processed their data as follows. A total of 62 TRBV and some 15 TRBJ segments were identified across samples and were used for gene usage analysis of CDR3 amino acid clonotypes. COPE and FqMerger were used to merge filtered high-quality paired reads into contigs. BLAST was used to align contigs to IMGT TRBV, TRBD and TRBJ reference genes, and CDR3 was defined according to IMGT. Any clonotype with a frequency above 0.1% was classified as a highly expanded clone. Shannon entropy was used to measure repertoire diversity, and the Gini coefficient was used to measure V-J evenness. A clonotype was considered public if more than one individual shared it. TCRdb reprocessing: public reads trimmed at Q25 with fastp, clones called with MiXCR, in-frame beta chains kept. Each CDR3 protein appears once, grouped with its most common genes and DNA. TCRdb's processing, not the authors' own work, is the source of the V and J calls. The sample table shows fewer than 400,000 distinct CDR3 sequences, and less than 25% are seen once. Around 20% of the sample lies in the top ten.

Taken with the paper, the label for time point translates to: persistent/refractory GD, antithyroid drugs over 5 years with positive TRAb. For both TCR sequencing and RNA sequencing, RNA was extracted from PBMCs in TRIzol. The diagnosis of Graves' disease was made according to American Thyroid Association guidelines. Recruitment of patients was carried out at an endocrinology department in Xi'an, China. Each patient gave approximately 8.8 milliliters of peripheral blood, collected in an EDTA anticoagulant tube. Ficoll Paque Plus density gradient separation was used to isolate PBMCs, and no additional T cell sorting was done. An Agilent 2100 Bioanalyzer and agarose gel were used to assess RNA quality, and a NanoDrop 2000 was used to measure RNA concentration. As concerns this clonotype: The antigen it binds to is not known. Base qualities are not provided; no much larger clone lies one nucleotide away.

Relative to germline, V is missing 4 bases and J is missing 2 bases, with 0 bases of the junction outside any gene match. From its cysteine to its phenylalanine, the CDR3 spans 14 amino acids. Only the CDR3 portion is preserved as DNA: 42 bases, with reading frame beginning at the first base. In the germline V gene (reference sequence), CDR1 corresponds to PRHDT and CDR2 to FYEKMQ. The investigation overall reported the following: Sequencing and analysis were restricted to the TCR beta chain. Compared with newly diagnosed patients, patients with persistent Graves' disease had lower TCR Shannon entropy and fewer highly expanded clones, which suggests clonal expansion. Only peripheral blood was studied, because thyroid tissue, the primary lesion, was inaccessible. As a limitation, the authors acknowledged that the small sample size may reduce accuracy. Preferential use of TRBV28, TRBJ1-2 and TRBJ2-5 was observed in persistent disease, whereas TRBV20-1 and TRBJ2-1 were favored in newly diagnosed disease. Persistent patients shared more public clonotypes among themselves (roughly 2,700) than newly diagnosed patients did (more than 850).

The TCR originated in a female donor with Graves disease. The chain is made from TRBV13 and TRBJ1-4; 8 bases in the middle match TRBD1. The material sequenced was peripheral blood mononuclear cells (PBMCs), taken when the disease was refractory, from a patient treated with antithyroid drugs. CDR3 sequence: CASSYRGTNEKLFF. In nucleotide form, the sequence is TGTGCCAGCAGCTACAGGGGGACTAATGAAAAACTGTTTTTT.